Following are 27 T cell receptor beta chains from one sample sequenced in a study of blood T cell repertoires in COVID-19. Clones were sequenced by immunoSEQ multiplex PCR, and TCRdb holds only the in-frame ones, with some missing. There are approximately 150,000 clones in the sample; around 84% occur only once, and around 15% lies in the top ten. The specimen sequenced was PBMCs or T cells enriched from blood (not recorded which). These receptors were taken from a man aged 45-65 years who had recovered from COVID-19.

The chain recombines TRBV11-2 with TRBJ2-7; 10 positions agree with TRBD2. Trimming removed 0 bases from V and 7 bases from J; junction bases left unmatched: 12. The CDR3 is 17 residues long. Germline-derived CDR1 and CDR2 are SGHAT and FQNNGV. CDR3 protein: CASSLDGGAGGAWEQYF. In DNA, the CDR3 is TGTGCCAGCAGCTTAGATGGAGGAGCGGGGGGGGCTTGGGAGCAGTACTTC.

The table lists this clone with a few counts. The J gene is TRBJ1-2, the V gene TRBV7-8, with a weak D call TRBD1 (5 bases). Trimming took 5 bases from V and 5 from J, leaving 18 bases between them. Germline CDR1 SGHVS, CDR2 FQNEAQ. The CDR3 loop spans 15 amino acids. The CDR3 DNA reads as TGTGCCAGCAGCCCAGGGCCGGGGGAATCATATGGCTACACCTTC. Protein sequence: CASSPGPGESYGYTF.

The chain couples TRBV19 to TRBJ2-5, with TRBD1 identical over 9 bases. The junction had 10 bases not matched to a gene; V was cut back by 10 bases and J by 4 bases. Germline CDR1 and CDR2: LNHDA and SQIVND (reference sequence). The length of the CDR3 is 14 residues. In nucleotides, the CDR3 is TGTGCCACCGGACAGGGGACGGGATCAGAGACCCAGTACTTC. As protein: CATGQGTGSETQYF.

The CDR3 bases are TGTGCCAGCAGCCCACTAGAGGCAGGAGCCTATGGCTACACCTTC. Its translation is CASSPLEAGAYGYTF. The V and J genes are TRBV7-8 and TRBJ1-2; the D is unclear. Trimming pared 5 bases from V and 4 bases from J, leaving 17 bases between. The germline V gene has CDR1 SGHVS and CDR2 FQNEAQ. This CDR3 region has 15 residues. Full variable domain (remainder filled in from reference TRBV7-8 and TRBJ1-2): GAGVSQSPRYKVAKRGQDVALRCDPISGHVSLFWYQQALGQGPEFLTYFQNEAQLDKSGLPSDRFFAERPEGSVSTLKIQRTQQEDSAVYLCASSPLEAGAYGYTFGSGTRLTVV.

This clone was observed once. J is TRBJ2-6 and V is TRBV5-4; possibly TRBD1 for D (6 bases). Trimming shortened V by 2 bases and J by 0 bases, and 9 bases separated the two germline ends. The CDR3 extends over 16 amino acids. Germline assignment: CDR1 SGHNT and CDR2 YYREEE (reference sequence). CDR3 nucleotides: TGTGCCAGCAGCTTCACAGGGAACTCTGGGGCCAACGTCCTGACTTTC. Its protein product is CASSFTGNSGANVLTF.

This chain joins TRBV5-1 and TRBJ2-3; TRBD2 aligns across 10 bases. J lost 3 bases, V lost 4 bases, and 17 bases had no gene match. Per the germline V gene, CDR1 is SGHRS and CDR2 is YFSETQ. CDR3 length equals 19 residues. CDR3 in amino acids: CASSPTLSGLAAGTDTQYF. In nucleotides, the CDR3 is TGCGCCAGCAGCCCCACCTTGAGTGGACTAGCGGCCGGTACAGATACGCAGTATTTT. The entire variable domain, with the rest obtained from reference TRBV5-1 and TRBJ2-3, is as follows: KAGVTQTPRYLIKTRGQQVTLSCSPISGHRSVSWYQQTPGQGLQFLFEYFSETQRNKGNFPGRFSGRQFSNSRSEMNVSTLELGDSALYLCASSPTLSGLAAGTDTQYFGPGTRLTVL.

This chain connects TRBV28 to TRBJ1-5, with a weak D call TRBD1 (6 bases). The germline CDR1 and CDR2 sequences are MDHEN and SYDVKM. The CDR3 is 15 residues long. Trimming left V 5 bases short and J 4 bases short, with 15 bases between. CDR3 loop: CASSPGGAKNQPQHF. The DNA for the CDR3 is TGTGCCAGCAGTCCCGGGGGGGCGAAGAATCAGCCCCAGCATTTT.

This clone was seen a handful of times. V is TRBV9 and J is TRBJ1-4; tentative D call: TRBD1 (5 bases). Trimming pared 4 bases from V and 2 bases from J, leaving 12 bases between. Germline V gene sequence: CDR1 SGDLS, CDR2 YYNGEE. CDR3 length: 15 residues. The DNA for the CDR3 is TGTGCCAGCAGCTTGGGACTGGGGACTAATGAAAAACTGTTTTTT. Its translation is CASSLGLGTNEKLFF.

The chain joins TRBV19 to TRBJ1-4; tentative D call: TRBD1 (5 bases). Germline assignment: CDR1 LNHDA and CDR2 SQIVND (reference sequence). Trimming shortened V by 7 bases and J by 7 bases, and 19 bases separated the two germline ends. The CDR3 is 15 amino acids. The CDR3 sequence is CASTPFRARGEKLFF. CDR3 nucleotides: TGTGCCAGTACCCCTTTCCGGGCTAGGGGTGAAAAACTGTTTTTT.

V gene TRBV21-1 combines with J gene TRBJ1-4; the listed D gene, TRBD1, was not tested against the DNA. TRBV21-1 is a pseudogene. This CDR3 region has 18 residues. The CDR3 DNA follows: TGTGCCAGCAGCAAAGGTTATACAGGAACCCTCTTTTATGAAAAACTGTTTTTT. This gives the protein CASSKGYTGTLFYEKLFF.

The V gene is TRBV4-1, the J gene TRBJ2-1; maybe TRBD1 (5 bases). Germline CDR1 reads MGHRA; CDR2 reads YSYEKL. V lost 4 bases, J lost 6 bases, and 22 bases lay in between. The CDR3 spans 17 residues. The CDR3 DNA sequence: TGCGCCAGCAGCCTCGAAGAGCAGTGGGGCCGAATCAATGAGCAGTTCTTC. Protein: CASSLEEQWGRINEQFF.

Only one count was recorded for this clone. The genes are TRBV7-9 and TRBJ1-1; D not certain. Trimming removed 4 bases at V and 1 base at J, with 22 bases between. The length of the CDR3 is 18 residues. CDR1 is SEHNR and CDR2 is FQNEAQ in the germline V gene (reference sequence). As DNA, the CDR3 is TGTGCCAGCAGCTCACGGACCGGACTCACCAGGAGGAACACTGAAGCTTTCTTT. It translates to CASSSRTGLTRRNTEAFF.

This chain links TRBV24-1 with TRBJ2-5; no firm D call. Trimming pared 4 bases from V and 4 bases from J, leaving 12 bases between. Germline CDR1 reads KGHDR; CDR2 reads SFDVKD. The CDR3 has 14 residues. The CDR3 spells CATSDSRRVETQYF. The CDR3 DNA follows: TGTGCCACCAGTGACTCGAGACGGGTAGAGACCCAGTACTTC.

The chain carries TRBV6-5 and TRBJ1-3, with 9 positions matching TRBD1. Per germline, CDR1 MNHEY and CDR2 SVGAGI. This CDR3 has 16 amino acids. V shed 2 bases and J 0 bases; nucleotides not matched to a gene: 2. The CDR3 DNA reads as TGTGCCAGCAGTTACGGGACAGGGTCCTCTGGAAACACCATATATTTT. It is translated as CASSYGTGSSGNTIYF.

V is TRBV5-1 and J is TRBJ2-3; TRBD2 might be the D (5 bases). The CDR3 is 15 residues long. Trimming shortened V by 4 bases and J by 4 bases, and 16 bases separated the two germline ends. Germline CDR1 is SGHRS and CDR2 is YFSETQ. CDR3 nucleotides: TGCGCCAGCAGCCCCGGGATGAGGAGCCCAGATACGCAGTATTTT. Translated, it gives CASSPGMRSPDTQYF. Full variable domain (missing parts from reference TRBV5-1 and TRBJ2-3): KAGVTQTPRYLIKTRGQQVTLSCSPISGHRSVSWYQQTPGQGLQFLFEYFSETQRNKGNFPGRFSGRQFSNSRSEMNVSTLELGDSALYLCASSPGMRSPDTQYFGPGTRLTVL.

The genes are TRBV30 and TRBJ2-1; 12 positions match TRBD2. Germline CDR1 GTSNPN, CDR2 SVGIG (reference sequence). This CDR3 is 12 amino acids long. V dropped 5 bases and J dropped 9; count of bases not matched to a gene: 2. The CDR3 DNA is TGTGCCTGGGGACTAGCGGGGTTTGAGCAGTTCTTC. It yields the protein CAWGLAGFEQFF.

The chain uses TRBV27 and TRBJ1-4, with a possible D match to TRBD1 (6 bases). Trimming pared 1 base from V and 0 bases from J, leaving 21 bases between. Germline CDR1 MNHEY, CDR2 SMNVEV (reference sequence). The CDR3 runs to 20 residues. CDR3 protein: CASSLFPPTGYSATNEKLFF. DNA for the CDR3: TGTGCCAGCAGTTTATTTCCCCCAACAGGGTATAGTGCAACTAATGAAAAACTGTTTTTT.

The genes are TRBV28 and TRBJ1-5; no reliable D call. Germline loops: CDR1 MDHEN, CDR2 SYDVKM. The CDR3 totals 11 residues. The V and J ends lost 2 bases and 7 bases respectively, with 3 bases between them. The CDR3 loop is CASSLEQPQHF. The CDR3, as DNA: TGTGCCAGCAGTTTAGAGCAGCCCCAGCATTTT.

The rearrangement joins TRBV7-3 to TRBJ2-3, with D possibly TRBD2 on 5 matching bases. Trimming removed 4 bases at V and 0 bases at J, with 11 bases between. Germline V gene sequence: CDR1 SGHTA, CDR2 FQGTGA. The CDR3 covers 15 residues. The CDR3 loop reads CASSSTRTSTDTQYF. In DNA form, the CDR3 reads TGTGCCAGCAGCTCTACACGGACTAGCACAGATACGCAGTATTTT. The whole variable domain, filled in from reference TRBV7-3 and TRBJ2-3, reads GAGVSQTPSNKVTEKGKYVELRCDPISGHTALYWYRQSLGQGPEFLIYFQGTGAADDSGLPNDRFFAVRPEGSVSTLKIQRTERGDSAVYLCASSSTRTSTDTQYFGPGTRLTVL.

As for this clone: Additional DNA sequences in this sample encode the identical CDR3. The genes are TRBV9 and TRBJ1-3; perhaps TRBD1 as D (5 bases). The germline CDR1 and CDR2 sequences are SGDLS and YYNGEE. Trimming stripped 0 bases from V and 4 bases from J, with 11 bases between. This CDR3 comprises 15 residues. The CDR3 bases are TGTGCCAGCAGCGTAGGGGGGGTTTCAGGAAACACCATATATTTT. Its translation is CASSVGGVSGNTIYF.

This clone was found once. This chain joins TRBV3-1 (or the pseudogene TRBV3-2) and TRBJ2-1; 8 bases fit TRBD1. This CDR3 is 12 amino acids long. Looked up from germline, CDR1 is LGHDT and CDR2 is YNNKEL (reference sequence). Losses at the gene ends were 4 bases for V and 8 bases for J; bases not matched to a gene: 1. The CDR3 DNA reads as TGTGCCAGCAGCCCGACAGGGGATGAGCAGTTCTTC. The encoded protein is CASSPTGDEQFF.

Only one count was recorded for this clone. This chain links TRBV19 with TRBJ1-1, with D maybe TRBD1 (5 bases). This CDR3 is 15 amino acids long. From germline, CDR1 is LNHDA and CDR2 SQIVND (reference sequence). The ends were cut back, 7 bases at V and 4 bases at J, with 19 bases in the middle. CDR3 region: CASTENGGLITEAFF. For the CDR3, the DNA is TGTGCCAGTACCGAAAATGGGGGGTTGATCACTGAAGCTTTCTTT.

The DNA of the CDR3 is TGTGCCTGCCTTCGGACAGGGAGGATTGGTGGCTACACCTTC. Its translation is CACLRTGRIGGYTF. The chain couples TRBV30 to TRBJ1-2; 8 bases map to TRBD1. Looked up from germline, CDR1 is GTSNPN and CDR2 is SVGIG (reference sequence). This CDR3 comprises 14 residues. With V trimmed by 6 bases and J by 7 bases, 13 bases remained unmatched.

CDR3 DNA: TGTGCCAGCAGTGAAGGGGGACAGACTCATGAAAAACTGTTTTTT. Translation gives CASSEGGQTHEKLFF. The chain combines TRBV6-1 with TRBJ1-4, with TRBD1 matching over 7 bases. V dropped 1 base and J dropped 6; count of bases not matched to a gene: 5. The CDR3 length is 15 residues. CDR1 is MNHNS and CDR2 is SASEGT in the germline V gene.

This chain joins TRBV9 and TRBJ2-7, with TRBD1 as a possible D gene (6 bases). Germline loops: CDR1 SGDLS, CDR2 YYNGEE. This CDR3 is 15 amino acids long. V was trimmed by 3 bases and J by 2 bases, leaving 15 bases between them. CDR3 DNA: TGTGCCAGCAGCGACGGGACACTCGGTCCCTACGAGCAGTACTTC. This sequence encodes CASSDGTLGPYEQYF. The complete variable domain, with remaining parts taken from reference TRBV9 and TRBJ2-7, reads DSGVTQTPKHLITATGQRVTLRCSPRSGDLSVYWYQQSLDQGLQFLIQYYNGEERAKGNILERFSAQQFPDLHSELNLSSLELGDSALYFCASSDGTLGPYEQYFGPGTRLTVT.

The rearrangement uses TRBV3-1 (or the pseudogene TRBV3-2) and TRBJ1-5, with D possibly TRBD1 on 5 matching bases. The V gene lost 1 base and the J gene lost 2 bases, with 9 bases spanning the gap. CDR1 LGHDT and CDR2 YNNKEL come from the germline V gene (reference sequence). The CDR3 contains 15 residues. As DNA, the CDR3 is TGTGCCAGCAGCCAAGTTGTAGGGGGCAATCAGCCCCAGCATTTT. Its translation is CASSQVVGGNQPQHF.

The chain couples TRBV18 to TRBJ2-7; no firm D call. V lost 4 bases to trimming and J lost 1 base, with 5 bases between them. CDR1 KGHSH and CDR2 LQKENI come from the germline V gene. The CDR3 has 12 amino acids. The chain's CDR3 is CASSLGSYEQYF. CDR3 bases: TGTGCCAGCTCACTCGGGTCCTACGAGCAGTACTTC.